This T cell receptor beta chain was documented in a study of neoadjuvant anti-PD-1 for oral cavity cancer. PBMCs were not maintained or expanded in culture before analysis. Study-level findings and limits: Higher pretreatment blood Treg/Th17 ratios correlated with higher pretreatment blood and lower post-treatment tumor TCRbeta clonality. Post-nivolumab, blood T cell clonality was significantly elevated in non-responders.

PBMC libraries mostly used roughly 500 ng of input genomic DNA, with six replicates per sample. TCRdb keeps only in-frame clones here, not all; method: immunoSEQ multiplex PCR. The data hold about 12,000 clones, with about three fifths observed a single time. V shed 3 bases and J shed 5 bases, with 11 bases lying between them. CDR1 SGHAT and CDR2 FQNNGV come from the germline V gene. CDR3 length: 13 amino acids. As concerns this clone: Its antigen is not identified.

Material: PBMCs, obtained before nivolumab (anti-PD-1) treatment. The sequence was obtained from a person aged 35 to 85 with oral cavity squamous cell carcinoma. V gene TRBV11-2 combines with J gene TRBJ2-7, with D possibly TRBD1 on 6 matching bases. The CDR3 protein is CASSLEQGHEQYF. The CDR3 region has the DNA TGTGCCAGCAGCTTGGAACAGGGCCACGAGCAGTACTTC. Together with reference TRBV11-2 and TRBJ2-7, the CDR3 gives the full variable domain: EAGVAQSPRYKIIEKRQSVAFWCNPISGHATLYWYQQILGQGPKLLIQFQNNGVVDDSQLPKDRFSAERLKGVDSTLKIQPAKLEDSAVYLCASSLEQGHEQYFGPGTRLTVT.